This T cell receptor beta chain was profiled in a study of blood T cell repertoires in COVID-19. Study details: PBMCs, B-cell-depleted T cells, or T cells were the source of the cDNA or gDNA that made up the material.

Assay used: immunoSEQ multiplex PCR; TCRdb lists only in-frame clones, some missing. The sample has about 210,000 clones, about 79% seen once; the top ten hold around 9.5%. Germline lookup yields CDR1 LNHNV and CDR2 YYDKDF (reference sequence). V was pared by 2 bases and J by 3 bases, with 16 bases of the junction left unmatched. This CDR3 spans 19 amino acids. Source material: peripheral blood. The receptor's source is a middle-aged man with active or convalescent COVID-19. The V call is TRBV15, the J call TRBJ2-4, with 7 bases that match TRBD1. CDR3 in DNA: TGTGCCACCAGCAGAAAGCCAGAAAACAGGGGCCCAGACAAAAACATTCAGTACTTC. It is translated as CATSRKPENRGPDKNIQYF.